This T cell receptor beta chain was sequenced for a study of OX40 agonist ivuxolimab in advanced cancers. Profiling relied on immunoSEQ multiplex PCR, and the TCRdb table lists in-frame clones only, not all of them. The sample shows about 20,000 clones, 75% to 85% of them seen only once. This clone has just a few counts. Losses at the gene ends were 11 bases for V and 0 bases for J; bases not matched to a gene: 4. Germline-derived CDR1 and CDR2 are SEHNR and FQNEAQ (reference sequence). The CDR3 is 13 residues long. Patients were excluded for autoimmune disease history or systemic immunosuppression. The V and J genes are TRBV7-9 and TRBJ2-7; 10 bases line up with TRBD2. The source was CD4+ or CD8+ T cells sorted from blood, collected in a trial of the OX40 agonist ivuxolimab. The receptor was isolated from an adult with an advanced solid tumor such as melanoma, head and neck, liver or kidney cancer. CDR3 loop: CAGGTSDSYEQYF. For the CDR3, the DNA is TGTGCCGGCGGGACTAGCGACTCCTACGAGCAGTACTTC.